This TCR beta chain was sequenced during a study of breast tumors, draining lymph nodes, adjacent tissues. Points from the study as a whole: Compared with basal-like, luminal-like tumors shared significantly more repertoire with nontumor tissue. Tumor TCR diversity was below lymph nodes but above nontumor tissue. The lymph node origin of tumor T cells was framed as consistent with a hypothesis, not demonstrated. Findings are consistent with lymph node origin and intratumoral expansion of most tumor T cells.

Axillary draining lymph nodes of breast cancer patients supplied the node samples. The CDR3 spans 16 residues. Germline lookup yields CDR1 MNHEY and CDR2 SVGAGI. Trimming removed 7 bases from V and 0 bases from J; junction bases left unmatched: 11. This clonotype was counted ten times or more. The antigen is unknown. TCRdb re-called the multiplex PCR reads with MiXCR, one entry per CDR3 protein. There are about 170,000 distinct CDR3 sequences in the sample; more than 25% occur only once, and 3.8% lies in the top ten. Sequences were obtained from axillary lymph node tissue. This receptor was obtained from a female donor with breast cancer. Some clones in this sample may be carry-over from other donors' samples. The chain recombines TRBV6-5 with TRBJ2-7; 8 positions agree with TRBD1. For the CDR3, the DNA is TGTGCCAGCACCCACCCTTCGGGACAGGCCTCCTACGAGCAGTACTTC. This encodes CASTHPSGQASYEQYF.